These 20 T cell receptor beta chains originate from one sample sequenced in a study of patients and donors after allogeneic stem cell transplantation. A single record per CDR3 protein comes from TCRdb applying MiXCR to the RT-PCR reads. The table includes 400,000 to 450,000 distinct CDR3 sequences, 16% detected once. The specimen was blood, either unsorted or a sorted T cell fraction (not recorded which). All receptors come from a human donor who was either an allogeneic HSCT recipient or a stem cell or donor lymphocyte infusion donor (not recorded which). It is not recorded whose cells these are; they may come from a transplant donor.

Only a few counts were recorded for this clonotype. The rearrangement links TRBV6-1 to TRBJ1-5, with 8 bases identical to TRBD1. The CDR3 length is 15 residues. V lost 6 bases and J lost 2; bases outside the gene matches: 6. The germline gives CDR1 MNHNS, CDR2 SASEGT. CDR3 in DNA: TGTGCCAGCAGACAGGGGGTATCGGGCAATCAGCCCCAGCATTTT. Its translation: CASRQGVSGNQPQHF.

CDR3: CASSPGQGSNQPQHF. In DNA, the CDR3 is TGTGCCAGCAGCCCGGGACAGGGGAGCAATCAGCCCCAGCATTTT. The chain joins TRBV9 to TRBJ1-5; 10 bases are shared with TRBD1. The CDR3 has 15 amino acids. Germline assignment: CDR1 SGDLS and CDR2 YYNGEE. The V segment lost 4 bases and the J segment 1 base; nucleotides outside the gene matches: 2.

This clonotype was counted ten times or more. The genes are TRBV10-3 and TRBJ2-7; 8 bases align to TRBD2. V shed 0 bases and J 3 bases; nucleotides not matched to a gene: 7. The CDR3 consists of 16 residues. Germline V gene data show CDR1 as ENHRY and CDR2 as SYGVKD. CDR3 nucleotide sequence: TGTGCCATCAGTGAGTCGGGGAGCGGGAGAAGCTACGAGCAGTACTTC. This encodes CAISESGSGRSYEQYF.

This clonotype has a handful of counts. The chain joins TRBV2 to TRBJ1-6; D is unresolved. From germline, CDR1 is SNHLY and CDR2 FYNNEI. The CDR3 spans 15 residues. Trimming shortened V by 6 bases and J by 11 bases, and 20 bases separated the two germline ends. The CDR3 DNA follows: TGTGCCAGCAGCCCCGAAGGGAGGGTAGGAACACCCCTCCACTTT. Protein product: CASSPEGRVGTPLHF.

This clonotype came up many times. This sequence joins TRBV12-3 or TRBV12-4 and TRBJ2-7; 9 bases agree with TRBD1. The CDR3 loop spans 14 amino acids. V lost 6 bases to trimming and J lost 6 bases; unmatched junction nucleotides: 9. In DNA, the CDR3 is TGTGCCAGCAGGAAACAGGGGGCGCTTCCCGAGCAGTACTTC. As protein: CASRKQGALPEQYF.

The table lists this clonotype with a few counts. No DNA is shown, since the ends of the CDR3 on it are uncertain; the CDR3 is the one TCRdb lists. This rearrangement joins TRBV7-9 to TRBJ1-1; the table's D call, TRBD1, was not checked against the DNA. Counting both end residues, the CDR3 totals 13 amino acids. The germline CDR1 and CDR2 sequences are SEHNR and FQNEAQ (reference sequence). CDR3 sequence reads: CASSFGPGFEAFF.

This clonotype was seen a handful of times. This chain links TRBV28 with TRBJ2-5; no definite D call. CDR3 size: 16 residues. V lost 3 bases and J lost 5, with 19 bases in between. In germline, CDR1 is MDHEN, CDR2 SYDVKM. This CDR3 reads CASSFPSRVYRETQYF. The CDR3 DNA reads as TGTGCCAGCAGTTTTCCGAGTAGGGTCTATCGGGAGACCCAGTACTTC.

The chain carries TRBV6-1 and TRBJ1-1; D remains unclear. V was shortened by 6 bases and J by 0 bases, with 11 bases between the two germline ends. CDR3 length: 14 residues. Germline values: CDR1 MNHNS, CDR2 SASEGT. This CDR3 reads CASSQKGLNTEAFF. As DNA, the CDR3 is TGTGCCAGCAGCCAAAAGGGCCTGAACACTGAAGCTTTCTTT.

There are a few counts of this clonotype. This chain connects TRBV5-5 to TRBJ1-5, with 8 bases fitting TRBD1. Germline V gene sequence: CDR1 SGHKS, CDR2 YYEKEE (reference sequence). The V segment lost 5 bases and the J segment 7 bases; nucleotides outside the gene matches: 14. The CDR3 has 16 amino acids. DNA of the CDR3: TGTGCCAGCAGTCTTGGGGACAGGTCCCTTGGACAGCCCCAGCATTTT. This gives the protein CASSLGDRSLGQPQHF.

This clonotype was observed a few times. The chain has TRBV5-5 and TRBJ2-1; 8 nucleotides align to TRBD1. The V segment lost 1 base and the J segment 6 bases; nucleotides outside the gene matches: 9. The CDR3 consists of 16 residues. Germline values: CDR1 SGHKS, CDR2 YYEKEE (reference sequence). Written as DNA, the CDR3 is TGTGCCAGCAGCTTGCCCGCGGGACAGGCGGGCAATGAGCAGTTCTTC. Amino acids: CASSLPAGQAGNEQFF.

The gene calls are TRBV18 and TRBJ2-3; 8 bases match TRBD2. The ends lost 5 bases at V and 0 bases at J; junction bases unmatched: 7. The V gene's germline CDR1 is KGHSH and CDR2 LQKENI. This CDR3 has 16 residues. CDR3 coding DNA: TGTGCCAGCTCAGCAACTAGCGGAACTAGCACAGATACGCAGTATTTT. This codes for CASSATSGTSTDTQYF.

This clonotype showed up just a few times. The J gene is TRBJ2-7, the V gene TRBV27, with D tentatively TRBD1 (6 bases). With 3 bases removed from V and 2 bases from J, the gap between germline ends came to 11 bases. This CDR3 has 14 residues. The germline V gene encodes CDR1 MNHEY and CDR2 SMNVEV (reference sequence). The CDR3 bases are TGTGCCAGCAGTTTCAGGGGCGCGGCCTACGAGCAGTACTTC. Translating gives CASSFRGAAYEQYF.

In its sample, this clonotype was seen a few times. This sequence joins TRBV25-1 and TRBJ2-5, with 12 bases fitting TRBD1. J gave up 1 base and V 10 bases, and 4 bases lay outside the gene matches. Germline V lookup: CDR1 MGHDK, CDR2 SYGVNS. This CDR3 contains 14 residues. The CDR3 region is CATGGQGAQETQYF. CDR3 in DNA: TGTGCCACCGGGGGACAGGGGGCCCAAGAGACCCAGTACTTC.

This clonotype was picked up a small number of times. The chain links TRBV20-1 to TRBJ2-1, with TRBD2 matching 7 bases. This CDR3 has 14 amino acids. The ends lost 6 bases at V and 8 bases at J; junction bases unmatched: 13. Germline CDR1 and CDR2: DFQATT and SNEGSKA (reference sequence). CDR3 DNA: TGCAGTGCCCTACTAGCGACTAGGAGGGATGAGCAGTTCTTC. Translated: CSALLATRRDEQFF.

This chain connects TRBV20-1 to TRBJ2-7; the D gene could be TRBD1 or TRBD2 (5 bases each). Germline assignment: CDR1 DFQATT and CDR2 SNEGSKA (reference sequence). V was trimmed by 1 base and J by 2 bases, leaving 9 bases between them. The CDR3 is made up of 13 amino acids. The DNA for the CDR3 is TGCAGTGCTAGAGGGGACGGTCCCTACGAGCAGTACTTC. As protein: CSARGDGPYEQYF.

This clonotype has more than one count but fewer than ten. The chain carries TRBV20-1 and TRBJ1-2; 9 bases map to TRBD1. The CDR3 has 16 amino acids. CDR1 and CDR2 from the germline V gene are DFQATT and SNEGSKA (reference sequence). V trimming: 2 bases; J trimming: 8 bases; junction bases outside the gene matches: 15. As DNA, the CDR3 is TGCAGTGCTAGAAACCAGCTCCGGGACAGGGTAAACGGCTACACCTTC. Amino acid sequence: CSARNQLRDRVNGYTF.

This clonotype was detected a few times. The chain couples TRBV20-1 to TRBJ2-5; TRBD2 matches at 7 bases. The germline gives CDR1 DFQATT, CDR2 SNEGSKA (reference sequence). This CDR3 is 14 amino acids long. The trim removed 3 bases at V and 4 bases at J, leaving 8 bases unmatched. This CDR3 reads CSASPRGVGETQYF. The DNA for the CDR3 is TGCAGTGCTAGCCCACGGGGGGTCGGAGAGACCCAGTACTTC.

The chain uses TRBV30 and TRBJ2-2; TRBD2 is a possible D gene (6 bases). Trimming took off 8 bases at V and 3 bases at J, with 13 bases between the two ends. Germline values: CDR1 GTSNPN, CDR2 SVGIG (reference sequence). The CDR3 totals 13 residues. CDR3 region: CAGGTPYTGELFF. The CDR3 region has the DNA TGTGCCGGCGGGACTCCCTACACCGGGGAGCTGTTTTTT.

Only a few counts were recorded for this clonotype. The gene calls are TRBV12-3 or TRBV12-4 and TRBJ2-4; 10 positions agree with TRBD2. The CDR3 totals 19 residues. The junction had 16 bases not matched to a gene; V was cut back by 8 bases and J by 0 bases. CDR3 sequence (DNA): TGTGCCAGCCATTTCCAAAGGACTAGCGGTGAATTAGCCAAAAACATTCAGTACTTC. This codes for CASHFQRTSGELAKNIQYF.

The CDR3 loop is CASSLGTGFNGYTF. The CDR3 nucleotides read TGTGCCAGCAGCTTAGGGACAGGGTTCAATGGCTACACCTTC. This chain uses TRBV7-2 with TRBJ1-2, with 8 positions matching TRBD1. The ends lost 1 base at V and 6 bases at J; junction bases unmatched: 4. CDR3 length: 14 amino acids. Germline CDR1 is SGHTA and CDR2 is FQGNSA.